This section outlines one T cell receptor beta chain sequence together with its context. Its matching antigen is unknown. PCR involved 60 Vbeta and 13 Jbeta primers. Method: immunoSEQ multiplex PCR; TCRdb's copy keeps in-frame clones and lacks some. The sample lists around 100,000 clones, 70% to 80% occurring once. Germline values: CDR1 SGHRS, CDR2 YFSETQ. V was cut by 0 bases and J by 4 bases, with 19 bases left in between. CDR3 length: 17 residues. This entry belongs to a study of cytomegalovirus exposure and HLA in healthy donors. General study points: Researchers reported from a later analysis that most CMV-associated TCR beta chains appeared HLA-restricted. Only CMV serostatus was available as immune exposure information. Within the data, a cluster of highly shared sequence variants was likely a sequencing artifact.

The sequencing input was PBMCs. The chain employs TRBV5-1 and TRBJ1-1; a possible D gene is TRBD1 (5 bases). The clonotype comes from a woman aged 40 to 49 in good health and CMV-seronegative. This chain's CDR3 is CASSLAVRGSGSTEAFF. The CDR3 DNA is TGCGCCAGCAGCTTGGCCGTACGGGGGTCAGGTAGCACTGAAGCTTTCTTT.